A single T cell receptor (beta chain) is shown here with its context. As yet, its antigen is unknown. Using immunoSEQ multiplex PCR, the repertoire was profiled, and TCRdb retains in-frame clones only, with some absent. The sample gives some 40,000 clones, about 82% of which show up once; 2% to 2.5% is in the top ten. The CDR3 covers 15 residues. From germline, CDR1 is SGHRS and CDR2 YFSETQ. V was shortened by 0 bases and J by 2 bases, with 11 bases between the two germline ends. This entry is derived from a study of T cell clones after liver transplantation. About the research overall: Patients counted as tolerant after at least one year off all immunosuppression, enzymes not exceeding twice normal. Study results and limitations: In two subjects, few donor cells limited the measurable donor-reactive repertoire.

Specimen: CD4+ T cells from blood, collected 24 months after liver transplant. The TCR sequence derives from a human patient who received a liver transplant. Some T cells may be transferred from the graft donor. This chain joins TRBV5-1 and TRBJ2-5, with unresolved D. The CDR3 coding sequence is TGCGCCAGCAGCTTGGCCGTCCAAGGGCAAGAGACCCAGTACTTC. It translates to CASSLAVQGQETQYF.